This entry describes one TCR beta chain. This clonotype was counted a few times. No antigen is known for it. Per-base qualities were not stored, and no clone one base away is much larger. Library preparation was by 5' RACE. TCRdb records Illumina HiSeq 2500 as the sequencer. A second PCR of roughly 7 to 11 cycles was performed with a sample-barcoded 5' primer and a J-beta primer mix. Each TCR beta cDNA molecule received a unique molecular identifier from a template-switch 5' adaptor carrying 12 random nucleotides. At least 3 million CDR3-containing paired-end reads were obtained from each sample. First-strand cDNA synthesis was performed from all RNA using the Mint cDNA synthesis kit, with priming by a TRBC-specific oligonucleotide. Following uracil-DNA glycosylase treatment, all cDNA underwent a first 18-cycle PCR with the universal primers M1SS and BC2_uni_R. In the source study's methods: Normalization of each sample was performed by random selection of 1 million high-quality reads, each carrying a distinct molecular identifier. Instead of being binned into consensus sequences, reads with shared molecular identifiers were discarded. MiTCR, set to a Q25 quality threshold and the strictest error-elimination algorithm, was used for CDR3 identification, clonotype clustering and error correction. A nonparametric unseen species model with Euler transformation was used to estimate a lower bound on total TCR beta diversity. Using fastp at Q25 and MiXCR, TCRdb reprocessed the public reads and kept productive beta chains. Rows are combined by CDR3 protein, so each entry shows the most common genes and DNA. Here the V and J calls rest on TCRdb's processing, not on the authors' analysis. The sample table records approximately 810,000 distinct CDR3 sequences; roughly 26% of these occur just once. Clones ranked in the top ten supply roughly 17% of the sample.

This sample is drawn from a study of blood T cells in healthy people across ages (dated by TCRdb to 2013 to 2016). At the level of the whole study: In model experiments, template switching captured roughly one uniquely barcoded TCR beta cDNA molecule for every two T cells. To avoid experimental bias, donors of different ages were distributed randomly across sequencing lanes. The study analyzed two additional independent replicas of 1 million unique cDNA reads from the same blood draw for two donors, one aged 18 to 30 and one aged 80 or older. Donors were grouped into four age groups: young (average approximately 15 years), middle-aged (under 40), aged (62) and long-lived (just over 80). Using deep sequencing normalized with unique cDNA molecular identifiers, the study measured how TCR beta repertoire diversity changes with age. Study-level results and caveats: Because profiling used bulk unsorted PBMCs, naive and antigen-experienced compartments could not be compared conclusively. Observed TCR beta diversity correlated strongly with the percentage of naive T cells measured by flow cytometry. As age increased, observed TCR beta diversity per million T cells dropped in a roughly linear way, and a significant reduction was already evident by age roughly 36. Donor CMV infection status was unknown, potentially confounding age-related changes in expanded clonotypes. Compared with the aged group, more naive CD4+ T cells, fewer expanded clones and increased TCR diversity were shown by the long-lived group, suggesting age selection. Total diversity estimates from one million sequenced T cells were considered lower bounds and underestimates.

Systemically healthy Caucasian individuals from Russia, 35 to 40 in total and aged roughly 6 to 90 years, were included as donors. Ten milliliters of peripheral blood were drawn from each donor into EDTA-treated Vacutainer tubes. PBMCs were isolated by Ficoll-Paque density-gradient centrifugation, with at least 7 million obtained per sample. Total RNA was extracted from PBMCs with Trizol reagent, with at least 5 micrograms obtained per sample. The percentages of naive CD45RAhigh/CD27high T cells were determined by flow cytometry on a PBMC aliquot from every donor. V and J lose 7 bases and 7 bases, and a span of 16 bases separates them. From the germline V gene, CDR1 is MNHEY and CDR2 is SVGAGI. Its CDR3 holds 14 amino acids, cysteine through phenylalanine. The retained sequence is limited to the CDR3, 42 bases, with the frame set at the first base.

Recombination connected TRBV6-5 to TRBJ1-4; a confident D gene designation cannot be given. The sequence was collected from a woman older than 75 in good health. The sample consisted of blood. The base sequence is TGTGCCAGCACCGGATCCCTTCCCTCTGAAAAACTGTTTTTT. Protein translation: CASTGSLPSEKLFF.